Listed here are 22 T cell receptor beta chains from one sample, sequenced in a study of T cells in Graves' hyperthyroidism and ophthalmopathy. The investigators amplified TCR beta CDR3 regions from RNA transcripts. A set of HTBI primers served as the primers for a first-round RT-PCR of the TCR CDR3. TCRdb processed the multiplex PCR reads anew with MiXCR; each CDR3 protein has one entry. Counted here are about 500,000 distinct CDR3 sequences, 15% to 20% occurring once; the ten biggest clones make up over 25%. Sequencing was carried out using blood. These receptor sequences come from a woman under 40 with Graves' ophthalmopathy.

The chain links TRBV14 to TRBJ2-1; TRBD2 agrees at 10 bases. Germline trimming cut 2 bases from V and 8 bases from J; bases unmatched to any gene: 6. The CDR3 length is 15 residues. Germline loops: CDR1 SGHDN, CDR2 FVKESK. The DNA of the CDR3 is TGTGCCAGCAGCCAACCAGGGACTAGCGCGGATGAGCAGTTCTTC. Protein: CASSQPGTSADEQFF.

The gene calls are TRBV11-3 and TRBJ2-7; no firm D call. Germline V CDR1 and CDR2: SGHNT, YENEEA. CDR3 length: 14 residues. The germline V and J ends were trimmed by 0 bases and 3 bases, with 9 bases remaining between them. DNA of the CDR3: TGTGCCAGCAGCTTAGATTCGGACCACTACGAGCAGTACTTC. As protein: CASSLDSDHYEQYF.

This clonotype was counted between two and nine times. The rearrangement joins TRBV28 to TRBJ1-4, with TRBD1 identical over 9 bases. The germline V gene has CDR1 MDHEN and CDR2 SYDVKM. The J segment lost 7 bases and the V segment lost 4 bases, leaving 7 bases of the junction unmatched. This CDR3 spans 15 amino acids. The CDR3: CASSSPGGQGEKLFF. The CDR3 DNA sequence: TGTGCCAGCAGTTCCCCCGGGGGACAGGGTGAAAAACTGTTTTTT.

This clonotype was counted between two and nine times. The chain is built from TRBV12-5 and TRBJ2-1; D may be TRBD2 (5 bases). The CDR3 is 14 amino acids. V was clipped by 0 bases and J by 5 bases, with 8 bases between them. Germline CDR1 and CDR2: LGHNT and FRNRAP. The CDR3: CASGLVSSDNEQFF. Here the CDR3 DNA reads TGTGCTAGTGGTTTGGTGAGTAGCGACAATGAGCAGTTCTTC.

Only a few counts were recorded for this clonotype. The chain carries TRBV12-3 or TRBV12-4 and TRBJ2-7; D remains ambiguous. The CDR3 has 14 residues. The V end was cut by 5 bases, the J end by 0 bases, with 11 bases between. CDR3 protein: CASSRQGLSYEQYF. DNA of the CDR3: TGTGCCAGCAGTCGTCAAGGGCTCTCCTACGAGCAGTACTTC.

This clonotype turned up a few times. The rearrangement links TRBV30 to TRBJ2-7; the match to TRBD1 covers 7 bases. The V gene's germline CDR1 is GTSNPN and CDR2 SVGIG (reference sequence). The CDR3 runs to 13 residues. With 1 base clipped from V and 6 bases from J, the junction kept 6 bases outside the gene matches. The CDR3 loop reads CAWSARDSLEQYF. CDR3 DNA sequence: TGTGCCTGGAGTGCCCGGGACAGCCTCGAGCAGTACTTC.

This clonotype was seen only a few times. The chain links TRBV19 to TRBJ2-1; 10 bases fit TRBD2. This CDR3 comprises 18 residues. The J segment lost 1 base and the V segment lost 2 bases, leaving 8 bases of the junction unmatched. Germline V gene data show CDR1 as LNHDA and CDR2 as SQIVND (reference sequence). CDR3 residues: CASSIQTSGVPSYNEQFF. In nucleotides, the CDR3 is TGTGCCAGTAGTATACAAACTAGCGGGGTCCCTTCCTACAATGAGCAGTTCTTC.

The CDR3 here is CASSLARVFGANVLTF. The CDR3 nucleotides read TGTGCCAGCAGCTTAGCGCGAGTTTTTGGGGCCAACGTCCTGACTTTC. This sequence joins TRBV7-8 and TRBJ2-6; D is undetermined. Between the trimmed V and J ends, which lost 0 bases and 3 bases, there was a span of 9 bases. CDR1 and CDR2 (germline): SGHVS, FQNEAQ. This CDR3 contains 16 residues.

The genes are TRBV28 and TRBJ2-3; 9 positions agree with TRBD1. V lost 5 bases to trimming and J lost 2 bases; unmatched junction nucleotides: 8. The germline CDR1 and CDR2 sequences are MDHEN and SYDVKM. The CDR3 totals 16 residues. The CDR3 sequence is CASSPIGTGTTDTQYF. The CDR3 nucleotides read TGTGCCAGCAGTCCGATCGGGACAGGGACCACAGATACGCAGTATTTT.

This clonotype was observed at least ten times. The chain's CDR3 is CASSRGSGGYEQYF. CDR3 coding DNA: TGTGCCAGCAGTAGAGGTAGCGGGGGATACGAGCAGTACTTC. This chain links TRBV12-3 or TRBV12-4 with TRBJ2-7; 9 bases map to TRBD2. The V segment lost 5 bases and the J segment 4 bases; nucleotides outside the gene matches: 6. The CDR3 has 14 amino acids.

This clonotype appeared a few times. V gene TRBV5-1 combines with J gene TRBJ2-5; D is tentatively TRBD1 or TRBD2 (7 bases each). The CDR3 runs to 16 residues. Germline V CDR1 and CDR2: SGHRS, YFSETQ. V was trimmed by 1 base and J by 1 base, leaving 14 bases between them. CDR3 sequence reads: CASSLFQGGAQETQYF. CDR3 sequence (DNA): TGCGCCAGCAGCTTGTTCCAGGGGGGGGCCCAAGAGACCCAGTACTTC.

This clonotype has ten or more counts. The V gene is TRBV5-1, the J gene TRBJ1-1, with D unclear. Per the germline V gene, CDR1 is SGHRS and CDR2 is YFSETQ. The CDR3 is made up of 16 amino acids. The V end was cut by 1 base, the J end by 0 bases, with 13 bases between. CDR3 DNA: TGCGCCAGCAGCTTGTCGGGGAGGGCCCTGAACACTGAAGCTTTCTTT. Translation gives CASSLSGRALNTEAFF. Drawing the rest from reference TRBV5-1 and TRBJ1-1, the complete variable domain is KAGVTQTPRYLIKTRGQQVTLSCSPISGHRSVSWYQQTPGQGLQFLFEYFSETQRNKGNFPGRFSGRQFSNSRSEMNVSTLELGDSALYLCASSLSGRALNTEAFFGQGTRLTVV.

This clonotype was recorded a few times. The chain joins TRBV28 to TRBJ1-2; possible D gene TRBD1, 6 bases. The CDR3 consists of 16 residues. Germline-derived CDR1 and CDR2 are MDHEN and SYDVKM. Trimming shortened V by 7 bases and J by 1 base, and 19 bases separated the two germline ends. The CDR3 is CASTQGGGEINYGYTF. The CDR3 DNA reads TGTGCCAGCACCCAGGGAGGGGGAGAAATTAACTATGGCTACACCTTC.

This clonotype was counted a few times. The V gene is TRBV20-1, the J gene TRBJ2-7; no clear D. The CDR3 totals 14 residues. V lost 0 bases, J lost 2 bases, and 11 bases lay in between. The germline V gene encodes CDR1 DFQATT and CDR2 SNEGSKA (reference sequence). CDR3 region: CSARDTAPTYEQYF. DNA for the CDR3: TGCAGTGCTAGAGATACAGCCCCAACCTACGAGCAGTACTTC.

Only a few counts were recorded for this clonotype. The rearrangement joins TRBV27 to TRBJ2-2, with D possibly TRBD1 on 6 matching bases. The CDR3 is 15 amino acids. The germline V and J ends were trimmed by 1 base and 6 bases, with 12 bases remaining between them. Germline CDR1 is MNHEY and CDR2 is SMNVEV (reference sequence). CDR3: CASSLWQGFAGELFF. CDR3 sequence (DNA): TGTGCCAGCAGTTTATGGCAGGGGTTCGCCGGGGAGCTGTTTTTT.

This clonotype was picked up many times. The V gene is TRBV6-6, the J gene TRBJ2-1, with 10 bases identical to TRBD2. The germline CDR1 and CDR2 sequences are MNHNY and SVGAGI (reference sequence). Trimming cost V 2 bases and J 5 bases; bases outside gene matches: 3. The length of the CDR3 is 15 residues. CDR3 region: CASSYRGLADNEQFF. In DNA form, the CDR3 reads TGTGCCAGCAGTTACAGAGGACTAGCGGACAATGAGCAGTTCTTC.

The V gene is TRBV11-2, the J gene TRBJ2-5, with D unresolved. This CDR3 comprises 11 residues. V was shortened by 5 bases and J by 7 bases, with 8 bases between the two germline ends. Looked up from germline, CDR1 is SGHAT and CDR2 is FQNNGV. CDR3 coding DNA: TGTGCCAGCAGCCACGTGGGGACCCAGTACTTC. It specifies CASSHVGTQYF.

This clonotype was seen many times. This chain connects TRBV29-1 to TRBJ2-4; perhaps TRBD1 as D (8 bases). The germline V and J ends were trimmed by 4 bases and 8 bases, with 12 bases remaining between them. The CDR3 sequence is 12 residues long. Germline V gene data show CDR1 as SQVTM and CDR2 as ANQGSEA. The CDR3 region is CSVAQGGDIQYF. The CDR3 coding sequence is TGCAGCGTTGCACAGGGGGGGGACATTCAGTACTTC.

This clonotype was counted between two and nine times. The chain links TRBV20-1 to TRBJ2-1; D is possibly TRBD1 (6 bases). Germline CDR1 reads DFQATT; CDR2 reads SNEGSKA (reference sequence). This CDR3 contains 15 residues. The V end was cut by 0 bases, the J end by 8 bases, with 17 bases between. The CDR3 coding sequence is TGCAGTGCTAGAGATCAGGGGCCCCTGGTCGATGAGCAGTTCTTC. Translated: CSARDQGPLVDEQFF.

The chain is built from TRBV3-1 and TRBJ2-2; a weak D match, TRBD2 (6 bases). There are 15 residues in the CDR3. V shed 4 bases and J shed 4 bases, with 13 bases lying between them. The germline gives CDR1 LGHDT, CDR2 YNNKEL (reference sequence). The CDR3 DNA is TGTGCCAGCAGCCCCGGCGGGATAGCCACCGGGGAGCTGTTTTTT. This gives the protein CASSPGGIATGELFF.

The V call is TRBV6-1, the J call TRBJ2-3; 7 bases are shared with TRBD1. Germline V gene sequence: CDR1 MNHNS, CDR2 SASEGT. Losses at the gene ends were 7 bases for V and 0 bases for J; bases not matched to a gene: 7. The length of the CDR3 is 15 residues. This CDR3 reads CASTIGQASTDTQYF. CDR3 DNA: TGTGCCAGCACCATAGGACAGGCTAGCACAGATACGCAGTATTTT.

The sample holds a few counts of this clonotype. The chain recombines TRBV29-1 with TRBJ2-5; the D is unclear. V lost 7 bases, J lost 3 bases, and 15 bases lay in between. Germline loops: CDR1 SQVTM, CDR2 ANQGSEA. The CDR3 is made up of 13 amino acids. The CDR3 sequence is CSAIPARKETQYF. CDR3 nucleotide sequence: TGCAGCGCCATACCCGCTAGAAAAGAGACCCAGTACTTC.